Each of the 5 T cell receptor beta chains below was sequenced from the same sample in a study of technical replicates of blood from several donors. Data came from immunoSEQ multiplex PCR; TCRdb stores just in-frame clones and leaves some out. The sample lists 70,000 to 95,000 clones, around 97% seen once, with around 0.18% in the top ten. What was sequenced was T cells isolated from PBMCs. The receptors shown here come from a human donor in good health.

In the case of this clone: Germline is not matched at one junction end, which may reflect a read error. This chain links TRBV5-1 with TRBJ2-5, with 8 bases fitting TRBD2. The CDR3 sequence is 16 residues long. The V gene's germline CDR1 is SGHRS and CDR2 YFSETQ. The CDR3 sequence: CASRFAGGGRQETQYF. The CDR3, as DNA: TGCGCCAGCCGCTTTGCGGGGGGAGGGAGACAAGAGACCCAGTACTTC. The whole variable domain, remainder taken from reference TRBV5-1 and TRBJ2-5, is KAGVTQTPRYLIKTRGQQVTLSCSPISGHRSVSWYQQTPGQGLQFLFEYFSETQRNKGNFPGRFSGRQFSNSRSEMNVSTLELGDSALYLCASRFAGGGRQETQYFGPGTRLLVL.

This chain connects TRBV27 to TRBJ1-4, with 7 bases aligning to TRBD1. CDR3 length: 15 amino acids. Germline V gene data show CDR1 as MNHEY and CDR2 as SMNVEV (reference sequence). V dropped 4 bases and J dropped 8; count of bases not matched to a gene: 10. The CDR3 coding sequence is TGTGCCAGCAGTTATGGGGCAGGGGGTCACGAAAAACTGTTTTTT. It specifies CASSYGAGGHEKLFF.

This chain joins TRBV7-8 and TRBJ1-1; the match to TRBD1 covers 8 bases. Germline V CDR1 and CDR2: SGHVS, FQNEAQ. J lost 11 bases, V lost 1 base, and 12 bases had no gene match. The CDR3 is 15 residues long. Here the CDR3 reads CASSLDRQGISLAFF. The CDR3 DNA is TGTGCCAGCAGCTTAGATCGACAGGGGATTTCACTGGCTTTCTTT.

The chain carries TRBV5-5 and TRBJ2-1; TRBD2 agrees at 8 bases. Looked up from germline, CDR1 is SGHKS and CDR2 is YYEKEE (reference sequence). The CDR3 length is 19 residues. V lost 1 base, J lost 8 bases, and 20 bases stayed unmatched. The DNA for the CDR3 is TGTGCCAGCAGCTTGTATGAGCCCCTTGGCGGGGGGACTCGGGATGAGCAGTTCTTC. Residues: CASSLYEPLGGGTRDEQFF.

CDR3 sequence (DNA): TGTGCCACCAGCCGCGAACCGGGACTAGCGGACAATGAGCAGTTCTTC. Protein product: CATSREPGLADNEQFF. The chain recombines TRBV15 with TRBJ2-1, with 11 bases that match TRBD2. Germline CDR1 and CDR2: LNHNV and YYDKDF (reference sequence). J gave up 5 bases and V 5 bases, and 8 bases lay outside the gene matches. The CDR3 extends over 16 amino acids.